These T cell receptor beta chains were read from a single sample in a study of T cells in Graves' hyperthyroidism and ophthalmopathy. MiXCR, applied by TCRdb to the multiplex PCR reads, yields one record per CDR3 protein. The sample carries about 520,000 distinct CDR3 sequences, around 22% recorded once. The material sequenced was blood. All receptors derive from a woman aged 30 to 39 with Graves' ophthalmopathy. Each CDR3 is given with its conserved first and last residue. D genes are given only for firm matches. Not all rows give a size; the values are once, few, many and, for expanded clones, a class.

d_call | j_call | clone_size | v_call | cdr3_aa | cdr3_nt
TRBD2 | TRBJ2-2 | many | TRBV12-3/TRBV12-4 | CASFPSGGSGELFF | TGTGCCAGCTTTCCTAGCGGGGGGAGCGGGGAGCTGTTTTTT
- | TRBJ1-1 | many | TRBV12-3/TRBV12-4 | CASSPMGQNLMGTEAFF | TGTGCCAGCAGTCCAATGGGACAAAACTTAATGGGGACTGAAGCTTTCTTT
- | TRBJ1-3 | many | TRBV28 | CASSLEAFSGNTIYF | TGTGCCAGCAGTTTAGAGGCTTTCTCTGGAAACACCATATATTTT
- | TRBJ2-2 | many | TRBV20-1 | CSAQGGDFLRDTGELFF | TGCAGTGCTCAAGGGGGTGACTTTCTAAGAGATACCGGGGAGCTGTTTTTT
TRBD1 | TRBJ1-2 | - | TRBV7-9 | CASSFRDRGNGYTF | TGTGCCAGCAGCTTCCGGGACAGGGGGAATGGCTACACCTTC
TRBD1 | TRBJ2-7 | many | TRBV5-1 | CASSHRQGSYEQYF | TGCGCCAGCAGCCACCGACAGGGTTCCTACGAGCAGTACTTC
- | TRBJ2-6 | many | TRBV12-3/TRBV12-4 | CASSPTAGANVLTF | TGTGCCAGCAGTCCCACCGCTGGGGCCAACGTCCTGACTTTC
- | TRBJ2-7 | - | TRBV6-1 | CASSQGGPYEQYF | TGTGCCAGCAGTCAAGGGGGGCCCTACGAGCAGTACTTC
- | TRBJ1-2 | few | TRBV11-1 | CASSPTDTNYGYTF | TGTGCCAGCAGCCCGACGGACACTAACTATGGCTACACCTTC
- | TRBJ1-1 | - | TRBV10-3 | CATIADGEAFF | TGTGCCACCATTGCGGACGGCGAAGCTTTCTTT
TRBD1 | TRBJ1-2 | many | TRBV2 | CASSRDRATYGYTF | TGTGCCAGCAGTCGGGACAGGGCTACCTATGGCTACACCTTC
- | TRBJ1-5 | - | TRBV12-3/TRBV12-4 | CASSPQSGSTGQPQHF | TGTGCCAGCAGTCCTCAGTCTGGGTCGACGGGGCAGCCCCAGCATTTT
- | TRBJ2-7 | many | TRBV19 | CASSQATWTYEQYF | TGTGCCAGTAGTCAGGCTACTTGGACCTACGAGCAGTACTTC
TRBD2 | TRBJ2-7 | many | TRBV20-1 | CSASRTSVTEQYF | TGCAGTGCTAGTAGGACTAGCGTCACAGAGCAGTACTTC
- | TRBJ2-4 | few | TRBV12-3/TRBV12-4 | CASSTAQGSKNIKYF | TGTGCCAGCAGTACTGCTCAGGGATCCAAAAACATTAAGTACTTC
- | TRBJ2-3 | many | TRBV24-1 | CATSDPRDGTDTQYF | TGTGCCACCAGTGACCCGCGGGACGGCACAGATACGCAGTATTTT
- | TRBJ1-1 | - | TRBV28 | CASSTNRVENTEAFF | TGTGCCAGCAGTACCAACAGGGTAGAGAACACTGAAGCTTTCTTT
- | TRBJ1-2 | many | TRBV6-1 | CASSDGFYGYTF | TGTGCCAGCAGTGACGGTTTCTATGGCTACACCTTC
TRBD1 | TRBJ1-2 | many | TRBV29-1 | CSAQGYGYTF | TGCAGTGCACAGGGGTATGGCTACACCTTC
- | TRBJ1-5 | - | TRBV19 | CASSRGRVNQPQHF | TGTGCCAGTAGTAGGGGTCGGGTCAATCAGCCCCAGCATTTT
- | TRBJ1-1 | - | TRBV6-1 | CASSVEPSPTEAFF | TGTGCCAGCAGTGTTGAGCCTAGCCCCACTGAAGCTTTCTTT